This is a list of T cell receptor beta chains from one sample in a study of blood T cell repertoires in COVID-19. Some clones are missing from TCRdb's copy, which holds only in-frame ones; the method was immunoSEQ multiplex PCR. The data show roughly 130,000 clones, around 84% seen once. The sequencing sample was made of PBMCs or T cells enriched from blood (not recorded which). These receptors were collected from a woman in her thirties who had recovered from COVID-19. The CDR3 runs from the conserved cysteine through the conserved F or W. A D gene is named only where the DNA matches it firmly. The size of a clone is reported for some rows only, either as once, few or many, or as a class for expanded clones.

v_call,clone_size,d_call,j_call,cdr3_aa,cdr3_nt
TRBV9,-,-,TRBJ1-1,CASSGREGGAEAFF,TGTGCCAGCAGCGGCAGGGAGGGGGGCGCTGAAGCTTTCTTT
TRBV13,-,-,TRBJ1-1,CASSSWVGTGTEAFF,TGTGCCAGCAGCTCTTGGGTCGGTACGGGCACTGAAGCTTTCTTT
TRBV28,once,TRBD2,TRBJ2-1,CASSTSGSAYNEQFF,TGTGCCAGCAGTACTAGCGGGAGCGCCTACAATGAGCAGTTCTTC
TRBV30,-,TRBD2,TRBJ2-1,CAWSAKTSGLTQFF,TGTGCCTGGAGTGCCAAGACTAGCGGCTTAACTCAGTTCTTC
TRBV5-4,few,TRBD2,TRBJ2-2,CASSWGLAGGQTGELFF,TGTGCCAGCAGCTGGGGCCTAGCGGGAGGGCAGACCGGGGAGCTGTTTTTT
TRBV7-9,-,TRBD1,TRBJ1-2,CASSDPSTGITF,TGTGCCAGCAGCGACCCCTCGACAGGGATCACCTTC
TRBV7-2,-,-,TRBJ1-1,CASSSLTVNTEAFF,TGTGCCAGCAGCTCGTTGACAGTGAACACTGAAGCTTTCTTT
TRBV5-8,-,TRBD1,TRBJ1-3,CASSRWGQGVDTIYF,TGTGCCAGCAGCCGCTGGGGACAGGGGGTTGACACCATATATTTT
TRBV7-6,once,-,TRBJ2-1,CASSSQAGLVSSYNEQFF,TGTGCCAGCAGCTCACAGGCGGGGCTAGTCAGCTCCTACAATGAGCAGTTCTTC
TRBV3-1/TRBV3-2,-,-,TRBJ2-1,CASSHRVEQFF,TGTGCCAGCAGCCACCGGGTGGAGCAGTTCTTC
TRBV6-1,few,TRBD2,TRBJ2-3,CASSEGAGATDTQYF,TGTGCCAGCAGTGAAGGGGCGGGAGCGACAGATACGCAGTATTTT
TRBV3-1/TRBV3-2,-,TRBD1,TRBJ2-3,CASSQAQGASTDTQYF,TGTGCCAGCAGCCAAGCGCAGGGGGCGAGCACAGATACGCAGTATTTT
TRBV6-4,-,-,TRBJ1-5,CASSDYPGGPPHF,TGTGCCAGCAGTGACTACCCCGGGGGTCCTCCCCATTTT
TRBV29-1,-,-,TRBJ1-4,CSAKIGGGPNEKLFF,TGCAGCGCTAAAATCGGGGGGGGACCTAATGAAAAACTGTTTTTT
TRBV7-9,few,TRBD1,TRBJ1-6,CASSRTGQPDSPLHF,TGTGCCAGCAGCCGCACGGGACAGCCAGATTCACCCCTCCACTTT
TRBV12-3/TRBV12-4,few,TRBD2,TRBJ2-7,CASCWGLVREQYF,TGTGCCAGCTGTTGGGGACTAGTGAGGGAGCAGTACTTC
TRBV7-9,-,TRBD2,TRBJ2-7,CASSSGGGGQYF,TGTGCCAGCAGCTCAGGCGGGGGAGGGCAGTACTTC
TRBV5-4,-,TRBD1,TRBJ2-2,CASSLGTGGTGELFF,TGTGCCAGCAGCTTGGGGACAGGGGGCACCGGGGAGCTGTTTTTT